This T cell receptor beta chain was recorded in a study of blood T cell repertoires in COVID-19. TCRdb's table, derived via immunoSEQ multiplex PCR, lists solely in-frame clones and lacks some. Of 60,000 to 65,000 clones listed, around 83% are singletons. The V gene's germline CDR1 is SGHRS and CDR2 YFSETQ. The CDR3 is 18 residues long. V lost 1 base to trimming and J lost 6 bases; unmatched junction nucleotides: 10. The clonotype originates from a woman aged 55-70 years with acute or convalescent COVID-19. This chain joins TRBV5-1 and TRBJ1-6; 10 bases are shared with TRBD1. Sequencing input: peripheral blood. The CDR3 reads CASSLRSTGTGVNSPLHF. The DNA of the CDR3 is TGCGCCAGCAGCTTGAGGAGCACCGGGACAGGGGTTAATTCACCCCTCCACTTT.